This is a list of T cell receptor beta chains from one sample in a study of T cells after yellow fever vaccination. One entry per CDR3 protein results from TCRdb running MiXCR on the 5' RACE reads. The sample records 300,000 or so distinct CDR3 sequences, approximately 13% being singletons. Sequenced here: CD4+ T cells sorted from PBMCs, sampled 45 days after the yellow fever booster vaccination. The receptors shown here come from a man aged 25-45 years who received the YFV17D yellow fever vaccine. Each CDR3 is given with its conserved first and last residue. The D gene is left open where the match is weak. The size of a clone is reported for some rows only, either as once, few or many, or as a class for expanded clones.

j_gene | abundance | v_gene | d_gene | len | CDR3aa | CDR3nt
TRBJ2-3 | - | TRBV20-1 | - | 16 | CSARRPRVSSTDTQYF | TGCAGTGCTAGGAGACCCAGGGTCTCTAGCACAGATACGCAGTATTTT
TRBJ2-3 | - | TRBV6-2/TRBV6-3 | - | 13 | CASTGWNTDTQYF | TGTGCCAGCACGGGATGGAACACAGATACGCAGTATTTT
TRBJ2-2 | - | TRBV11-3 | TRBD2 | 16 | CASSLVSGSFAGELFF | TGTGCCAGCAGCTTAGTGAGCGGGAGCTTTGCCGGGGAGCTGTTTTTT
TRBJ2-1 | - | TRBV12-3/TRBV12-4 | TRBD1 | 17 | CATLRNTGGSVKNEQFF | TGTGCCACCCTACGGAATACAGGGGGCTCGGTAAAAAATGAGCAGTTCTTC
TRBJ2-3 | - | TRBV7-2 | - | 15 | CASSSAWSSTDTQYF | TGTGCCAGCAGCTCCGCGTGGTCGAGCACAGATACGCAGTATTTT
TRBJ2-7 | many | TRBV7-2 | - | 14 | CASSIASGYYEQYF | TGTGCCAGCAGCATTGCCAGCGGATACTACGAGCAGTACTTC
TRBJ2-1 | many | TRBV20-1 | TRBD2 | 15 | CSAMTSSSAWDEQFF | TGCAGTGCCATGACTAGCAGCAGCGCATGGGATGAGCAGTTCTTC
TRBJ2-5 | many | TRBV5-6 | TRBD1 | 17 | CASSLGSLGGEGETQYF | TGTGCCAGCAGCTTGGGCTCTCTAGGGGGCGAGGGAGAGACCCAGTACTTC
TRBJ2-1 | - | TRBV20-1 | TRBD2 | 15 | CSARAAGGSYNEQFF | TGCAGTGCTAGAGCCGCGGGAGGGTCCTACAATGAGCAGTTCTTC
TRBJ2-5 | - | TRBV6-2/TRBV6-3 | - | 12 | CASFLTVETQYF | TGTGCCAGCTTTTTGACCGTGGAGACCCAGTACTTC
TRBJ2-7 | - | TRBV12-3/TRBV12-4 | - | 15 | CASSLSGRLSYEQYF | TGTGCCAGCAGTTTATCAGGGCGGCTGTCCTACGAGCAGTACTTC
TRBJ2-1 | few | TRBV4-3 | - | 16 | CASSQADSGSYNEQFF | TGCGCCAGCAGCCAAGCGGATAGCGGATCCTACAATGAGCAGTTCTTC
TRBJ2-4 | - | TRBV14 | TRBD1 | 17 | CASSQGGQGFSKNIQYF | TGTGCCAGCAGCCAAGGGGGACAGGGTTTTTCCAAAAACATTCAGTACTTC
TRBJ2-1 | - | TRBV29-1 | TRBD2 | 14 | CSGQSGSSYNEQFF | TGCAGCGGTCAAAGCGGGAGCTCCTACAATGAGCAGTTCTTC
TRBJ2-1 | - | TRBV3-1 | - | 13 | CASSPEHRGKQFF | TGTGCCAGCAGCCCTGAGCACCGGGGTAAGCAGTTCTTC
TRBJ2-1 | - | TRBV5-1 | TRBD2 | 18 | CASSPWTSGPLGRHEQFF | TGCGCCAGCAGCCCCTGGACTAGCGGGCCCCTGGGGCGCCATGAGCAGTTCTTC
TRBJ2-6 | few | TRBV12-3/TRBV12-4 | - | 15 | CASRLTDSGANVLTF | TGTGCCAGCAGGCTGACGGACTCTGGGGCCAACGTCCTGACTTTC
TRBJ2-1 | few | TRBV7-2 | - | 14 | CASSLIGIYNEQFF | TGTGCCAGCAGCTTAATCGGAATCTACAATGAGCAGTTCTTC
TRBJ2-7 | - | TRBV20-1 | - | 13 | CSAPHRNGGEQYF | TGCAGTGCTCCCCACCGAAACGGGGGCGAGCAGTACTTC
TRBJ2-2 | - | TRBV7-2 | - | 15 | CASSLEITPTGELFF | TGTGCCAGCAGCTTAGAAATCACTCCGACCGGGGAGCTGTTTTTT
TRBJ2-4 | few | TRBV12-3/TRBV12-4 | - | 14 | CASSLDFGANIQYF | TGTGCCAGCAGCCTAGACTTCGGGGCAAACATTCAGTACTTC
TRBJ2-1 | few | TRBV6-5 | TRBD2 | 15 | CASSTGRGPYNEQFF | TGTGCCAGCAGCACTGGGAGGGGACCCTACAATGAGCAGTTCTTC
TRBJ1-5 | - | TRBV29-1 | - | 13 | CSVGPGSNQPQHF | TGCAGCGTTGGCCCGGGGAGCAATCAGCCCCAGCATTTT
TRBJ2-1 | - | TRBV20-1 | TRBD2 | 13 | CSAGGLVYDEQFF | TGCAGTGCTGGGGGACTAGTGTATGATGAGCAGTTCTTC
TRBJ2-1 | - | TRBV20-1 | - | 15 | CSARDAGSSYNEQFF | TGCAGTGCTAGAGATGCAGGGAGCTCCTACAATGAGCAGTTCTTC
TRBJ2-1 | many | TRBV10-3 | TRBD1 | 14 | CASSRQGKPNEQFF | TGTGCCTCCTCGCGACAGGGAAAGCCGAATGAGCAGTTCTTC
TRBJ1-5 | - | TRBV12-3/TRBV12-4 | TRBD1 | 14 | CASSLGQTYQPQHF | TGTGCCAGCAGTCTGGGACAGACCTATCAGCCCCAGCATTTT
TRBJ2-7 | few | TRBV12-3/TRBV12-4 | TRBD2 | 16 | CASSSNGLAETYEQYF | TGTGCCAGCAGTTCGAATGGACTAGCGGAAACCTACGAGCAGTACTTC
TRBJ2-1 | - | TRBV10-3 | - | 17 | CAISESGLVGSYNEQFF | TGTGCCATCAGTGAGTCTGGGCTAGTAGGCTCCTACAATGAGCAGTTCTTC
TRBJ2-1 | few | TRBV7-2 | TRBD2 | 15 | CASISGLAGDNEQFF | TGTGCCAGCATCTCGGGACTAGCGGGAGACAATGAGCAGTTCTTC
TRBJ1-2 | - | TRBV12-3/TRBV12-4 | - | 13 | CASKGLGNYGYTF | TGTGCCAGCAAGGGCCTGGGAAACTATGGCTACACCTTC
TRBJ2-5 | - | TRBV5-1 | - | 15 | CASSSGHRIQETQYF | TGCGCCAGCAGCTCCGGACATCGAATCCAAGAGACCCAGTACTTC
TRBJ2-2 | - | TRBV6-5 | - | 16 | CASSYGILQQTGELFF | TGTGCCAGCAGTTACGGTATCTTACAGCAAACCGGGGAGCTGTTTTTT
TRBJ1-2 | - | TRBV12-3/TRBV12-4 | - | 14 | CASSPDRISYGYTF | TGTGCCAGCAGCCCCGACAGAATCAGCTATGGCTACACCTTC
TRBJ1-1 | few | TRBV6-5 | - | 13 | CASSFLGGTEAFF | TGTGCCAGCAGTTTCCTCGGAGGCACTGAAGCTTTCTTT
TRBJ2-1 | many | TRBV20-1 | TRBD2 | 14 | CSGKAGGGGNEQFF | TGCAGTGGTAAAGCGGGAGGAGGGGGAAATGAGCAGTTCTTC
TRBJ1-2 | few | TRBV9 | - | 14 | CASSLQAGDYGYTF | TGTGCCAGCAGCCTCCAGGCAGGGGACTATGGCTACACCTTC
TRBJ2-3 | few | TRBV20-1 | - | 13 | CSARVVPTDTQYF | TGCAGTGCTAGGGTGGTCCCCACAGATACGCAGTATTTT
TRBJ2-7 | few | TRBV7-2 | TRBD2 | 14 | CASSLGGSRYEQYF | TGTGCCAGCAGCTTAGGCGGGAGTAGGTACGAGCAGTACTTC
TRBJ2-1 | many | TRBV7-2 | - | 16 | CASSPSVVSSYNEQFF | TGTGCCAGCAGCCCCTCGGTGGTGAGCTCCTACAATGAGCAGTTCTTC
TRBJ1-6 | - | TRBV30 | - | 13 | CAWSGTYNSPLHF | TGTGCCTGGAGTGGGACCTATAATTCACCCCTCCACTTT